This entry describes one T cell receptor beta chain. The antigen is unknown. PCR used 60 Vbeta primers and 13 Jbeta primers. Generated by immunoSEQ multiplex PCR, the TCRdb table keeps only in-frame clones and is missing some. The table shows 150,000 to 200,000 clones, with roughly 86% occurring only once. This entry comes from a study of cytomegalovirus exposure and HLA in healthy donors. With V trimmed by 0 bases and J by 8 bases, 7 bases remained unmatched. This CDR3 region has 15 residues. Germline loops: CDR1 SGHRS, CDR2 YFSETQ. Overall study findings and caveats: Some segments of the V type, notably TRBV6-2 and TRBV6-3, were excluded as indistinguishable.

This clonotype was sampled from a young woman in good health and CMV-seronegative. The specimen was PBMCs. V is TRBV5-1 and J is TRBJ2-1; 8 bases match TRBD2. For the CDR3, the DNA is TGCGCCAGCAGCTTGGCCCGGCGGGAGGTCGATGAGCAGTTCTTC. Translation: CASSLARREVDEQFF.